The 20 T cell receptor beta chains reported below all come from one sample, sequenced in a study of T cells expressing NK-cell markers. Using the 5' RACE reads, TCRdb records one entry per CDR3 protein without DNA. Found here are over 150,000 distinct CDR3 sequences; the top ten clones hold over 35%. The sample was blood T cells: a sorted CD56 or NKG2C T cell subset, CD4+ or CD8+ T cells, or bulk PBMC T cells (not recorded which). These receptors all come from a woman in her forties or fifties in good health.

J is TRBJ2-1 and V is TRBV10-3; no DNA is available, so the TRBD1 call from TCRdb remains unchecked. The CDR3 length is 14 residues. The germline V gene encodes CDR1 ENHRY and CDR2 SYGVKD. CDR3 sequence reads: CAKHGQGTYNEQFF.

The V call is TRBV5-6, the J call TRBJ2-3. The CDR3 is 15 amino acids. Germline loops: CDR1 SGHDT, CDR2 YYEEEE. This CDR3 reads CASSLDAYTTDTQYF. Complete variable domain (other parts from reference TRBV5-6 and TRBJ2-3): DAGVTQSPTHLIKTRGQQVTLRCSPKSGHDTVSWYQQALGQGPQFIFQYYEEEERQRGNFPDRFSGHQFPNYSSELNVNALLLGDSALYLCASSLDAYTTDTQYFGPGTRLTVL.

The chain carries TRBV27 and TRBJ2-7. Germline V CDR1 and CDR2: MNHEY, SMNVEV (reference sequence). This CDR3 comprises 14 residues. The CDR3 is CASSLSPSAHEQYF.

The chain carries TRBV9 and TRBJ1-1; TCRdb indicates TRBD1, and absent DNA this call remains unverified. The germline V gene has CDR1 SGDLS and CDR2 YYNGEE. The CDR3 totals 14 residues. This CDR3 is CASSVQGTNTEAFF.

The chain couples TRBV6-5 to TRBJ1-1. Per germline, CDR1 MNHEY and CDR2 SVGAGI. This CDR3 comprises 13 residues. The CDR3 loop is CASSFGWETEAFF.

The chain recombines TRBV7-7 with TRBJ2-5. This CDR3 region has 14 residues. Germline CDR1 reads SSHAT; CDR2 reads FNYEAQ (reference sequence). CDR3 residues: CASSPDGRQETQYF.

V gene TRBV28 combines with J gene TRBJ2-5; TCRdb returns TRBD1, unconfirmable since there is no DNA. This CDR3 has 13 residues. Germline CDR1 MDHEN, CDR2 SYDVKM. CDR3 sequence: CASSPGQGETQYF.

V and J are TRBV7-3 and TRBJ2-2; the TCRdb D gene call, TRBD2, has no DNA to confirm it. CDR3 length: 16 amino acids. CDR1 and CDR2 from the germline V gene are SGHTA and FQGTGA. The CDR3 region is CASSREAGDVTGELFF.

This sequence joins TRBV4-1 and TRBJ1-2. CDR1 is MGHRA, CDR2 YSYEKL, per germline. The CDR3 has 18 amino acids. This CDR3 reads CASSQGIAGGFTNYGYTF.

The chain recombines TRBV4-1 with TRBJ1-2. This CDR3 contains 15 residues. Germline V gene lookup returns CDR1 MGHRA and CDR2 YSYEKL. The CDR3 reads CASSQEFGVSYGYTF.

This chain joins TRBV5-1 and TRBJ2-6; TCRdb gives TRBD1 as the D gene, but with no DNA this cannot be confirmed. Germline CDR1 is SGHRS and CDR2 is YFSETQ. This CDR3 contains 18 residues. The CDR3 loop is CASSQGQGIYSGANVLTF.

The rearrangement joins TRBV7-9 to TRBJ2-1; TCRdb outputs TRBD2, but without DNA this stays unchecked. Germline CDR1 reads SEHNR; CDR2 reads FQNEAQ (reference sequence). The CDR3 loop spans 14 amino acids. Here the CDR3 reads CASSLSSGYNEQFF.

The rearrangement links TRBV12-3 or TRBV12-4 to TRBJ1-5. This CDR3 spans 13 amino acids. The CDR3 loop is CASTQGGEQPQHF.

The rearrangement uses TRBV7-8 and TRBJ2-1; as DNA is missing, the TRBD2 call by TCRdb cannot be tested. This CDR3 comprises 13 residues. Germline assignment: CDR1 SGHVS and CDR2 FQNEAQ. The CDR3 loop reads CASSPGLAGAVFF.

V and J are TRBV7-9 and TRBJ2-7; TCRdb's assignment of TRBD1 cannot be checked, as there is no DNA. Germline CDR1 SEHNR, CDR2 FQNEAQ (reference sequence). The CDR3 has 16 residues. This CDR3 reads CASSLAPGQGAYEQYF.

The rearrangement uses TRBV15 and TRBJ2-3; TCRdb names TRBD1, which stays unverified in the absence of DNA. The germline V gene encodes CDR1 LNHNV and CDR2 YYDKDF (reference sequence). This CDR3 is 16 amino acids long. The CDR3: CATSPSPPSGADTQYF.

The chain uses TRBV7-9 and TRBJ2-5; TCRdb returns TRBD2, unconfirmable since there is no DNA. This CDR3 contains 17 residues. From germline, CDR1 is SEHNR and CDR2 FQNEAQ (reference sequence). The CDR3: CASSFLAGVRTQETQYF.

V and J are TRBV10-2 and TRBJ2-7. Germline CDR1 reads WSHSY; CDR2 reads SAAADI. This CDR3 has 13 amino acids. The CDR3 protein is CASSGQNSYEQYF.

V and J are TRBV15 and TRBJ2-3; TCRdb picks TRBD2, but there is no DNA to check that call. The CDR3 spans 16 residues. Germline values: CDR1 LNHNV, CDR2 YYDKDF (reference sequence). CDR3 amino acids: CATSITSGSPSDTQYF.

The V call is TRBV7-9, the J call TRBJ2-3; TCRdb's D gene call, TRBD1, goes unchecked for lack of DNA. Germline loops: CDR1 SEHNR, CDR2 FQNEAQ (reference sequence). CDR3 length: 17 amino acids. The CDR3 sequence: CASSPPGQRASTDTQYF. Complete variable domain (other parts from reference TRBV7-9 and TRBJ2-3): DTGVSQNPRHKITKRGQNVTFRCDPISEHNRLYWYRQTLGQGPEFLTYFQNEAQLEKSRLLSDRFSAERPKGSFSTLEIQRTEQGDSAMYLCASSPPGQRASTDTQYFGPGTRLTVL.